Following are 26 T cell receptor beta chains from one sample sequenced in a study of OX40 agonist ivuxolimab in advanced cancers. Clones were sequenced by immunoSEQ multiplex PCR, and TCRdb holds only the in-frame ones, with some missing. The table includes nearly 60,000 clones, 80% to 90% detected once. The specimen was CD4+ or CD8+ T cells sorted from blood, collected in a trial of the OX40 agonist ivuxolimab. These receptors were taken from an adult with an advanced solid tumor such as melanoma, head and neck, liver or kidney cancer.

The genes are TRBV7-2 and TRBJ1-2; 9 bases line up with TRBD1. Looked up from germline, CDR1 is SGHTA and CDR2 is FQGNSA. V lost 4 bases to trimming and J lost 5 bases; unmatched junction nucleotides: 2. The CDR3 covers 13 residues. The CDR3 nucleotides read TGTGCCAGCAGCTCGGGACAGGGTTATGGCTACACCTTC. This translates into CASSSGQGYGYTF.

This clone was detected only a few times. The rearrangement uses TRBV7-2 and TRBJ2-5; the match to TRBD2 covers 11 bases. This CDR3 contains 14 residues. J lost 3 bases, V lost 5 bases, and 2 bases had no gene match. Germline V gene data show CDR1 as SGHTA and CDR2 as FQGNSA. CDR3 in DNA: TGTGCCAGCAGCGAGGGACTAGCGGAAGAGACCCAGTACTTC. Residues: CASSEGLAEETQYF.

This rearrangement joins TRBV21-1 to TRBJ1-3. TRBV21-1 is designated a pseudogene. CDR3 length: 15 amino acids. In nucleotides, the CDR3 is TGTGCCAGCAGCAAAGGTAGAAGCTCTGGAAACACCATATATTTT. This sequence encodes CASSKGRSSGNTIYF.

The V call is TRBV5-4, the J call TRBJ2-5, with 9 bases that match TRBD2. The CDR3 length is 17 residues. With 5 bases clipped from V and 4 bases from J, the junction kept 15 bases outside the gene matches. Germline V gives CDR1 SGHNT, CDR2 YYREEE (reference sequence). CDR3 nucleotides: TGTGCCAGCAGACCTACACTAGCGGGCGAGCAGGGAGAGACCCAGTACTTC. Its translation is CASRPTLAGEQGETQYF.

The CDR3 loop is CAISEGHFTTDTQYF. The CDR3 DNA is TGTGCCATCAGTGAGGGACACTTTACCACAGATACGCAGTATTTT. J is TRBJ2-3 and V is TRBV10-3; tentative D call: TRBD1 (5 bases). From germline, CDR1 is ENHRY and CDR2 SYGVKD. CDR3 length: 15 amino acids. V lost 2 bases and J 2 bases, leaving 11 bases between the germline ends.

The chain is built from TRBV7-2 and TRBJ2-5; D might be TRBD2 (5 bases). CDR1 and CDR2 (germline): SGHTA, FQGNSA. V lost 1 base and J lost 5, with 8 bases in between. This CDR3 comprises 13 residues. In DNA form, the CDR3 reads TGTGCCAGCAGCTTAGGCTGGGAGGAGACCCAGTACTTC. The encoded protein is CASSLGWEETQYF.

The rearrangement links TRBV19 to TRBJ2-1; D is possibly TRBD2 (6 bases). This CDR3 is 17 amino acids long. Trimming stripped 0 bases from V and 0 bases from J, with 12 bases between. The germline gives CDR1 LNHDA, CDR2 SQIVND (reference sequence). The CDR3 DNA reads TGTGCCAGTAGTATAGATCGGGGGAGAAACTCCTACAATGAGCAGTTCTTC. Translating gives CASSIDRGRNSYNEQFF.

This clone showed up just a few times. This chain links TRBV28 with TRBJ2-1; TRBD1 is a possible D gene (6 bases). V dropped 5 bases and J dropped 8 bases, with 16 bases sitting between them. The CDR3 is 14 amino acids. Germline values: CDR1 MDHEN, CDR2 SYDVKM. CDR3 loop: CASSREQNRDEQFF. In DNA form, the CDR3 reads TGTGCCAGCAGTCGAGAACAAAACAGGGATGAGCAGTTCTTC.

The gene calls are TRBV2 and TRBJ2-7, with 7 bases fitting TRBD2. This CDR3 comprises 13 residues. V shed 8 bases, J shed 3 bases, and the junction held 7 bases outside the gene matches. Looked up from germline, CDR1 is SNHLY and CDR2 is FYNNEI. The DNA for the CDR3 is TGTGCCAGCTCCCGAGGGAGGGACTACGAGCAGTACTTC. Protein: CASSRGRDYEQYF.

The gene calls are TRBV7-2 and TRBJ2-1; D is ambiguous. The V gene lost 5 bases and the J gene lost 1 base, with 3 bases spanning the gap. Germline values: CDR1 SGHTA, CDR2 FQGNSA. The length of the CDR3 is 12 residues. As DNA, the CDR3 is TGTGCCAGCAGCCCGTCCTACAATGAGCAGTTCTTC. Its protein product is CASSPSYNEQFF. The full variable domain, with the rest looked up from reference TRBV7-2 and TRBJ2-1, is GAGVSQSPSNKVTEKGKDVELRCDPISGHTALYWYRQSLGQGLEFLIYFQGNSAPDKSGLPSDRFSAERTGGSVSTLTIQRTQQEDSAVYLCASSPSYNEQFFGPGTRLTVL.

In regard to this clone: Its ends do not fully match the called genes, so a read error is possible. The rearrangement links TRBV27 to TRBJ2-1; D unclear. Germline V gene lookup returns CDR1 MNHEY and CDR2 SMNVEV (reference sequence). The CDR3 contains 13 residues. The CDR3 loop reads CASSTHPYNEQFF. CDR3 nucleotides: TGTGCCAGCAGTACACACCCGTACAATGAACAGTTCTTC.

As DNA, the CDR3 is TGTGCCACCAGACAGGACTCTGGGGCCAACGTCCTGACTTTC. Residues: CATRQDSGANVLTF. J is TRBJ2-6 and V is TRBV10-3; a possible D gene is TRBD1 (6 bases). The V end lost 10 bases, the J end lost 0 bases, and 10 bases lay between the germline ends. Germline V CDR1 and CDR2: ENHRY, SYGVKD. This CDR3 region has 14 residues.

In regard to this clone: The same CDR3 also results from other DNA sequences found in this sample. The rearrangement links TRBV5-6 to TRBJ1-4; D not certain. The ends were cut back, 2 bases at V and 5 bases at J, with 10 bases in the middle. Per the germline V gene, CDR1 is SGHDT and CDR2 is YYEEEE. CDR3 length: 14 residues. CDR3 sequence (DNA): TGTGCCAGCAGCTTCTGGGAGGTGAATGAAAAACTGTTTTTT. Protein sequence: CASSFWEVNEKLFF.

This rearrangement joins TRBV10-3 to TRBJ2-2; weak D call: TRBD1 (5 bases). Germline V gene sequence: CDR1 ENHRY, CDR2 SYGVKD. The CDR3 is 12 residues long. V was clipped by 10 bases and J by 7 bases, with 13 bases between them. The CDR3 DNA sequence: TGTGCCACTCAGTCCCAGGGCGGGGAGCTGTTTTTT. This sequence encodes CATQSQGGELFF.

V usage is TRBV29-1 and J usage is TRBJ2-3; no reliable D call. Germline loops: CDR1 SQVTM, CDR2 ANQGSEA. V was shortened by 1 base and J by 2 bases, with 7 bases between the two germline ends. This CDR3 comprises 13 residues. CDR3 in amino acids: CSVEGQNTDTQYF. CDR3 nucleotides: TGCAGCGTTGAAGGGCAGAACACAGATACGCAGTATTTT.

This chain joins TRBV19 and TRBJ1-5; D is uncertain. This CDR3 has 17 amino acids. Germline lookup yields CDR1 LNHDA and CDR2 SQIVND (reference sequence). V lost 3 bases, J lost 6 bases, and 21 bases lay in between. DNA for the CDR3: TGTGCCAGTAGTATTAGGGCGGCAACCCCCGGAGGTCAGCCCCAGCATTTT. It codes for CASSIRAATPGGQPQHF.

The rearrangement joins TRBV2 to TRBJ2-1; 10 bases map to TRBD2. The CDR3 contains 19 residues. V gave up 3 bases and J gave up 6 bases; unmatched junction bases: 17. Germline-derived CDR1 and CDR2 are SNHLY and FYNNEI. CDR3 amino acids: CASSDPLMGPSGSGNEQFF. CDR3 bases: TGTGCCAGCAGTGATCCCCTCATGGGGCCTAGCGGGAGTGGCAATGAGCAGTTCTTC.

This sequence joins TRBV7-6 and TRBJ1-1, with a weak D call TRBD1 (5 bases). V gave up 5 bases and J gave up 0 bases, with 13 bases separating them. Per the germline V gene, CDR1 is SGHVS and CDR2 is FNYEAQ. This CDR3 has 15 amino acids. CDR3 DNA: TGTGCCAGCAGCCCTCGACAGAGTTTGAACACTGAAGCTTTCTTT. It yields the protein CASSPRQSLNTEAFF. The entire variable domain, with the rest obtained from reference TRBV7-6 and TRBJ1-1, is as follows: GAGVSQSPRYKVTKRGQDVALRCDPISGHVSLYWYRQALGQGPEFLTYFNYEAQQDKSGLPNDRFSAERPEGSISTLTIQRTEQRDSAMYRCASSPRQSLNTEAFFGQGTRLTVV.

In its sample, this clone was seen once. V and J are TRBV5-1 and TRBJ2-7, with no clear D. The CDR3 loop spans 16 amino acids. The germline V and J ends were trimmed by 4 bases and 0 bases, with 17 bases remaining between them. The germline V gene encodes CDR1 SGHRS and CDR2 YFSETQ. The CDR3 DNA sequence: TGCGCCAGCAGCCCGTCACCGACACCCAGCTCCTACGAGCAGTACTTC. This codes for CASSPSPTPSSYEQYF.

V and J are TRBV5-1 and TRBJ2-7; the D gene could be TRBD1 or TRBD2 (5 bases each). The V end was cut by 4 bases, the J end by 1 base, with 12 bases between. The CDR3 runs to 14 residues. CDR1 and CDR2 from the germline V gene are SGHRS and YFSETQ. Here the CDR3 DNA reads TGCGCCAGCAGCACCGGGGACGGATCCTACGAGCAGTACTTC. Residues: CASSTGDGSYEQYF.

This sequence joins TRBV7-6 and TRBJ2-7, with D unresolved. Trimming removed 4 bases at V and 0 bases at J, with 13 bases between. This CDR3 region has 15 residues. Germline lookup yields CDR1 SGHVS and CDR2 FNYEAQ. In nucleotides, the CDR3 is TGTGCCAGCAGCTCAGGAGAGATGAGCTCCTACGAGCAGTACTTC. Protein: CASSSGEMSSYEQYF.

The gene calls are TRBV28 and TRBJ2-7; possibly TRBD1 for D (5 bases). The CDR3 covers 14 residues. The V and J ends lost 3 bases and 5 bases respectively, with 14 bases between them. Germline V CDR1 and CDR2: MDHEN, SYDVKM. The DNA for the CDR3 is TGTGCCAGCAGTTTGCAGGGAATCGTGAACGAGCAGTACTTC. It is translated as CASSLQGIVNEQYF.

V and J are TRBV11-1 and TRBJ2-5, with TRBD1 matching 9 bases. Per the germline V gene, CDR1 is SGHAT and CDR2 is FQDESV (reference sequence). The CDR3 has 13 amino acids. With V trimmed by 5 bases and J by 4 bases, 2 bases remained unmatched. Written as DNA, the CDR3 is TGTGCCAGCAGCCTGGGACAGGGAGAGACCCAGTACTTC. Translating gives CASSLGQGETQYF.

The chain uses TRBV27 and TRBJ1-2; D gene uncertain. This CDR3 contains 16 residues. V was cut by 1 base and J by 2 bases, with 14 bases left in between. CDR1 MNHEY and CDR2 SMNVEV come from the germline V gene (reference sequence). The CDR3 region has the DNA TGTGCCAGCAGTTTATATTCAGGCATGATGAACTATGGCTACACCTTC. Encoded protein: CASSLYSGMMNYGYTF.

The chain joins TRBV7-9 to TRBJ2-3; unclear D gene. The CDR3 consists of 11 residues. The germline V gene has CDR1 SEHNR and CDR2 FQNEAQ (reference sequence). The V end was cut by 10 bases, the J end by 4 bases, with 9 bases between. The CDR3 loop reads CAIIQPDTQYF. DNA of the CDR3: TGTGCCATCATACAGCCAGATACGCAGTATTTT.

The genes are TRBV6-5 and TRBJ2-7; tentatively, D is TRBD2 (6 bases). Deletions cut 6 bases from V and 7 bases from J, with 16 bases between. The CDR3 extends over 13 amino acids. Germline-derived CDR1 and CDR2 are MNHEY and SVGAGI. The CDR3 protein is CASSSRVEGEQYF. CDR3 sequence (DNA): TGTGCCAGCAGCTCCCGAGTGGAGGGGGAGCAGTACTTC.